The T cell receptor beta chain under discussion was sequenced for a study of identical twins. Study-level points and caveats: Insertions ran lower in abundant cord blood beta clonotypes, though not in memory repertoires.

This CDR3 is 15 amino acids long. Deletions cut 0 bases from V and 4 bases from J, with 13 bases between. The germline gives CDR1 SGHKS, CDR2 YYEKEE (reference sequence). Points on this clonotype: Its target is unknown.

In TCRdb, the 5' RACE reads were re-called with MiXCR into one record per CDR3 protein. The sample has hundreds of thousands of distinct CDR3 sequences; about 12% are singletons. This sample was also put to use in a study of yellow fever vaccine responses in identical twins.

This receptor was taken from a woman aged 18-29 years in good health. Sequencing was carried out using PBMCs. The chain links TRBV5-5 to TRBJ1-1; a weak D match, TRBD1 (5 bases). The CDR3 loop reads CASSLAQGRGTEAFF. The CDR3 nucleotides read TGTGCCAGCAGCTTGGCCCAGGGAAGGGGCACTGAAGCTTTCTTT.